Below, one T cell receptor (beta chain) is given with its context. The target antigen is unknown. The germline V gene encodes CDR1 SQVTM and CDR2 ANQGSEA. V trimming: 7 bases; J trimming: 7 bases; junction bases outside the gene matches: 7. CDR3 length: 14 amino acids. The data are from a study of T cell responses to AZD1222 COVID-19 vaccine. Study observations and caveats: Only a handful of people who got AZD1222 tested seropositive at baseline. Donors were chiefly white British, with a greater number of females, and clonal diversity was perhaps underestimated.

The data were produced by immunoSEQ multiplex PCR, yet TCRdb's version contains in-frame clones alone and is incomplete. The sample includes 65,000 to 100,000 clones, about nine tenths of them seen just once. V gene TRBV29-1 combines with J gene TRBJ2-2; 12 nucleotides agree with TRBD2. The input for sequencing was peripheral blood, taken 28 days after the second AZD1222 dose. This clonotype was obtained from an adult who received the AZD1222 COVID-19 vaccine. CDR3 protein: CSASGRVSSGELFF. CDR3 sequence (DNA): TGCAGCGCTAGCGGGAGGGTCTCAAGCGGGGAGCTGTTTTTT.